The rows below give T cell receptor beta chains drawn from one sample of a study of Ad26.COV2.S vaccination and SARS-CoV-2 variants. Data came from immunoSEQ multiplex PCR; TCRdb stores just in-frame clones and leaves some out. The sample shows around 400,000 clones, around four fifths of them seen only once. The sample was peripheral blood, taken in a trial of Ad26.COV2.S vaccine versus placebo. Receptors were obtained from a person aged 18-60 years who received the Ad26.COV2.S COVID-19 vaccine or a placebo. The CDR3 runs from the conserved cysteine through the conserved F or W. The D gene is left open where the match is weak. Expanded clones are given a class, and other clones once, few, many or no size at all.

abundance | j_gene | v_gene | d_gene | CDR3aa | CDR3nt
- | TRBJ1-5 | TRBV6-2/TRBV6-3 | TRBD1 | CASSWETGNQPQHF | TGTGCCAGCAGTTGGGAGACAGGGAATCAGCCCCAGCATTTT
- | TRBJ1-1 | TRBV5-1 | - | CASSLGGIDTEAFF | TGCGCCAGCAGCTTGGGGGGGATCGACACTGAAGCTTTCTTT
- | TRBJ1-5 | TRBV6-5 | - | CASSYGSGNQPQHF | TGTGCCAGCAGTTACGGGTCGGGGAATCAGCCCCAGCATTTT
few | TRBJ2-3 | TRBV6-4 | - | CAGLAADTQYF | TGTGCCGGTTTAGCGGCAGATACGCAGTATTTT
- | TRBJ1-1 | TRBV19 | - | CASSIGRNTEAFF | TGTGCCAGTAGTATTGGCAGGAACACTGAAGCTTTCTTT
once | TRBJ2-1 | TRBV4-2 | TRBD2 | CASSQVAGAYNEQFF | TGTGCCAGCAGCCAAGTTGCGGGGGCCTACAATGAGCAGTTCTTC
- | TRBJ2-7 | TRBV5-1 | TRBD1 | CASSFPGQGAHEQYF | TGCGCCAGCAGCTTTCCGGGACAGGGGGCGCACGAGCAGTACTTC
- | TRBJ1-4 | TRBV18 | - | CASSPEGPAYEKLFF | TGTGCCAGCTCACCTGAGGGGCCAGCGTATGAAAAACTGTTTTTT
- | TRBJ1-1 | TRBV11-3 | - | CASSARDTMNTEAFF | TGTGCCAGCAGCGCCCGGGACACGATGAACACTGAAGCTTTCTTT
- | TRBJ1-5 | TRBV18 | - | CASSGTDGDHQPQHF | TGTGCCAGCTCGGGGACCGACGGGGACCATCAGCCCCAGCATTTT
- | TRBJ2-1 | TRBV7-9 | TRBD2 | CASSLGPAGYNEQFF | TGTGCCAGCAGCTTAGGCCCAGCGGGATACAATGAGCAGTTCTTC
- | TRBJ1-2 | TRBV6-5 | TRBD1 | CASSYTGTGRVGYTF | TGTGCCAGCAGTTACACCGGGACAGGGAGAGTGGGCTACACCTTC
- | TRBJ1-1 | TRBV7-8 | - | CASSLGLTEAFF | TGTGCCAGCAGCTTAGGACTGACTGAAGCTTTCTTT
- | TRBJ1-1 | TRBV3-1/TRBV3-2 | TRBD1 | CASSPDRESEAFF | TGTGCCAGCAGCCCGGACAGGGAGTCTGAAGCTTTCTTT
- | TRBJ1-2 | TRBV29-1 | - | CSVAQGPYGYTF | TGCAGCGTTGCGCAGGGTCCCTATGGCTACACCTTC
- | TRBJ1-5 | TRBV11-3 | - | CASTSQPQHF | TGTGCCAGTACTAGTCAGCCCCAGCATTTT
- | TRBJ2-7 | TRBV4-2 | - | CASSHLEGPEQYF | TGTGCCAGCAGCCACCTCGAGGGCCCCGAGCAGTACTTC
- | TRBJ1-5 | TRBV7-2 | TRBD1 | CASSLAGGRRPQHF | TGTGCCAGCAGCCTTGCAGGGGGGCGAAGGCCCCAGCATTTT
once | TRBJ2-3 | TRBV5-1 | - | CASSLTPWTDTQYF | TGCGCCAGCAGCTTGACTCCCTGGACAGATACGCAGTATTTT
once | TRBJ2-7 | TRBV30 | TRBD2 | CAWSVGGSPSREQYF | TGTGCCTGGAGTGTAGGCGGGAGCCCCTCTCGGGAGCAGTACTTC
- | TRBJ1-1 | TRBV4-1 | - | CASSQVRRNTEAFF | TGCGCCAGCAGCCAGGTAAGGAGGAACACTGAAGCTTTCTTT
- | TRBJ1-4 | TRBV3-1/TRBV3-2 | - | CAGRPPRGNEKLFF | TGTGCCGGTCGGCCTCCGAGAGGGAATGAAAAACTGTTTTTT
- | TRBJ2-3 | TRBV15 | - | CATRVTSPDTQYF | TGTGCCACCAGAGTGACTTCCCCAGATACGCAGTATTTT
- | TRBJ2-1 | TRBV9 | TRBD2 | CASSFRTSGGYNEQFF | TGTGCCAGCAGCTTTCGGACTAGCGGGGGTTACAATGAGCAGTTCTTC
- | TRBJ2-6 | TRBV11-2 | TRBD1 | CASSSQGAGANVLTF | TGTGCCAGCAGCTCACAGGGGGCTGGGGCCAACGTCCTGACTTTC
- | TRBJ2-5 | TRBV5-4 | - | CASSVIGTSQETQYF | TGTGCCAGCTCCGTAATCGGGACCTCCCAAGAGACCCAGTACTTC
once | TRBJ1-5 | TRBV19 | TRBD1 | CASSAGQALNQPQHF | TGTGCCAGTAGTGCCGGACAGGCTCTCAATCAGCCCCAGCATTTT
- | TRBJ2-3 | TRBV25-1 | TRBD1 | CASSELKGETGGWDTQYF | TGTGCCAGCAGTGAACTAAAAGGGGAGACAGGGGGCTGGGATACGCAGTATTTT
- | TRBJ1-4 | TRBV5-1 | TRBD1 | CASSGQTGADEKLFF | TGCGCCAGCAGCGGACAGACAGGGGCGGATGAAAAACTGTTTTTT
- | TRBJ2-7 | TRBV6-2/TRBV6-3 | - | CASSYHQPTYEQYF | TGTGCCAGCAGTTACCATCAGCCGACCTACGAGCAGTACTTC
- | TRBJ2-7 | TRBV5-1 | - | CASRAGTTAYEQYF | TGCGCCAGCAGAGCGGGGACAACAGCCTACGAGCAGTACTTC
- | TRBJ1-1 | TRBV6-5 | - | CASVDHTEAFF | TGTGCCAGTGTCGACCACACTGAAGCTTTCTTT
- | TRBJ2-2 | TRBV30 | - | CAWSFGGELFF | TGTGCCTGGAGTTTCGGCGGGGAGCTGTTTTTT
- | TRBJ2-3 | TRBV9 | - | CASSLRGDLGTDTQYF | TGTGCCAGCAGCCTCCGTGGGGACCTGGGGACAGATACGCAGTATTTT
- | TRBJ2-1 | TRBV6-5 | TRBD2 | CASRRLAFDSEQFF | TGTGCCAGCCGTAGACTAGCTTTCGATAGTGAGCAGTTCTTC
- | TRBJ2-5 | TRBV7-7 | - | CASSPAGAPNGSQYF | TGTGCCAGCAGCCCCGCCGGGGCCCCTAATGGAAGCCAGTACTTC
once | TRBJ2-2 | TRBV7-6 | - | CASSRTQFTGELFF | TGTGCCAGCAGCAGGACACAATTCACCGGGGAGCTGTTTTTT
- | TRBJ1-4 | TRBV13 | - | CASSPPDRGRNEKLFF | TGTGCCAGCAGCCCCCCGGACCGGGGGCGCAATGAAAAACTGTTTTTT
- | TRBJ2-7 | TRBV5-1 | - | CASSLDPIYEQYF | TGCGCCAGCAGCTTGGACCCGATCTACGAGCAGTACTTC
- | TRBJ1-4 | TRBV11-3 | - | CASSPGPGRTNEKLFF | TGTGCCAGCAGCCCAGGACCCGGAAGGACTAATGAAAAACTGTTTTTT
- | TRBJ2-7 | TRBV11-3 | - | CASSSRGNEQYF | TGTGCCAGCAGCTCTCGGGGGAACGAGCAGTACTTC
- | TRBJ1-2 | TRBV29-1 | - | CSVEIVGVGYGYTF | TGCAGCGTTGAAATTGTAGGGGTAGGCTATGGCTACACCTTC
- | TRBJ1-4 | TRBV19 | - | CASSIAPWEGLVLIEKLFF | TGTGCCAGTAGTATAGCTCCTTGGGAGGGGCTGGTACTAATTGAAAAACTGTTTTTT
- | TRBJ1-6 | TRBV11-2 | - | CASAGGIYNSPLHF | TGTGCCAGCGCCGGTGGGATCTATAATTCACCCCTCCACTTT
- | TRBJ1-2 | TRBV2 | - | CASSRESNYGYTF | TGTGCCAGCAGTCGAGAGAGTAACTATGGCTACACCTTC
once | TRBJ2-3 | TRBV2 | - | CASSEPDGTDTQYF | TGTGCCAGCAGTGAGCCGGACGGCACAGATACGCAGTATTTT
- | TRBJ2-7 | TRBV18 | - | CASSPNRASRDEQYF | TGTGCCAGCTCACCCAACAGGGCGTCGAGAGACGAGCAGTACTTC
- | TRBJ1-4 | TRBV5-8 | - | CASSWDGPPLKLFF | TGTGCCAGCAGCTGGGACGGCCCCCCACTAAAACTGTTTTTT
- | TRBJ1-4 | TRBV6-2/TRBV6-3 | - | CASSPKGAPTEKLFF | TGTGCCAGCAGCCCAAAGGGCGCACCAACTGAAAAACTGTTTTTT
- | TRBJ1-5 | TRBV6-5 | - | CASSTGSYQPQHF | TGTGCCAGCAGTACCGGGAGTTATCAGCCCCAGCATTTT
- | TRBJ1-1 | TRBV7-2 | - | CASSAQRVNAFF | TGTGCCAGCAGCGCCCAACGGGTGAACGCTTTCTTT
- | TRBJ2-3 | TRBV5-5 | - | CASSFTELSTDTQYF | TGTGCCAGCAGCTTTACAGAGCTTAGCACAGATACGCAGTATTTT
- | TRBJ2-4 | TRBV19 | - | CASSIDGGMNIQYF | TGTGCCAGTAGTATAGATGGGGGGATGAACATTCAGTACTTC
- | TRBJ2-5 | TRBV11-2 | TRBD2 | CASSLHHASGAEETQYF | TGTGCCAGCAGCTTACATCATGCCAGCGGGGCCGAAGAGACCCAGTACTTC
- | TRBJ1-2 | TRBV19 | - | CASSTQGAAYGYTF | TGTGCCAGTAGTACCCAGGGCGCAGCCTATGGCTACACCTTC